This is a list of T cell receptor beta chains from one sample in a study of T-cell memory formation after mild COVID-19. TCRdb independently ran MiXCR on the 5' RACE reads; one entry per CDR3 protein. The top ten hold about a fifth of the sample, which has some 450,000 distinct CDR3 sequences, around 17% seen once. Sequences were obtained from PBMCs or a T cell subset sorted from them (not recorded which). The receptors were gathered from a man aged 18 to 29 who had mild COVID-19 (a few samples of this study predate the infection). Cell type and time point are not known. Both conserved end residues are part of each CDR3. A D gene is named only where the DNA matches it firmly. The size field is filled for only some rows; it gives once, few, many or a size class.

v_call: TRBV19; clone_size: few; j_call: TRBJ2-3; d_call: .; cdr3_aa: CASTSTRWGPTDTQYF; cdr3_nt: TGTGCCAGTACCTCCACCAGGTGGGGGCCCACAGATACGCAGTATTTT
v_call: TRBV7-3; clone_size: .; j_call: TRBJ2-2; d_call: .; cdr3_aa: CASSSTTIGELFF; cdr3_nt: TGTGCCAGCAGCTCGACTACTATCGGGGAGCTGTTTTTT
v_call: TRBV5-5; clone_size: few; j_call: TRBJ2-3; d_call: TRBD2; cdr3_aa: CASSLDSGEGDTQYF; cdr3_nt: TGTGCCAGCAGCTTGGACAGCGGGGAAGGGGATACGCAGTATTTT
v_call: TRBV7-8; clone_size: .; j_call: TRBJ2-7; d_call: .; cdr3_aa: CASFSGSPYEQYF; cdr3_nt: TGTGCCAGCTTTTCAGGGTCCCCATACGAGCAGTACTTC
v_call: TRBV20-1; clone_size: few; j_call: TRBJ2-7; d_call: TRBD1; cdr3_aa: CSAESGTGGRYEQYF; cdr3_nt: TGCAGTGCTGAATCCGGGACAGGGGGCCGGTACGAGCAGTACTTC
v_call: TRBV6-5; clone_size: .; j_call: TRBJ2-3; d_call: TRBD2; cdr3_aa: CASSKSPTSVADTQYF; cdr3_nt: TGTGCCAGCAGTAAGAGCCCGACTAGCGTCGCAGATACGCAGTATTTT
v_call: TRBV6-5; clone_size: few; j_call: TRBJ1-1; d_call: .; cdr3_aa: CASSYSAWGSEAFF; cdr3_nt: TGTGCCAGCAGTTACTCAGCTTGGGGCAGTGAAGCTTTCTTT
v_call: TRBV6-6; clone_size: .; j_call: TRBJ1-2; d_call: .; cdr3_aa: CASSYSQGPGYTF; cdr3_nt: TGTGCCAGCAGTTACTCGCAAGGGCCGGGCTACACCTTC
v_call: TRBV5-1; clone_size: .; j_call: TRBJ2-3; d_call: .; cdr3_aa: CASSLAGGFTDTQYF; cdr3_nt: TGCGCCAGCAGCTTGGCCGGAGGCTTCACAGATACGCAGTATTTT
v_call: TRBV20-1; clone_size: .; j_call: TRBJ2-4; d_call: .; cdr3_aa: CSARDGVAKNIQYF; cdr3_nt: TGCAGTGCTAGAGATGGGGTAGCCAAAAACATTCAGTACTTC
v_call: TRBV12-3/TRBV12-4; clone_size: few; j_call: TRBJ2-7; d_call: .; cdr3_aa: CASSFLGTTYEQYF; cdr3_nt: TGTGCCAGCAGTTTCCTGGGAACCACCTACGAGCAGTACTTC
v_call: TRBV20-1; clone_size: .; j_call: TRBJ2-5; d_call: .; cdr3_aa: CSAGTGFIGGETQYF; cdr3_nt: TGCAGTGCTGGTACAGGGTTTATTGGGGGAGAGACCCAGTACTTC
v_call: TRBV4-3; clone_size: few; j_call: TRBJ1-2; d_call: TRBD1; cdr3_aa: CASSQGRDRGDYGYTF; cdr3_nt: TGCGCCAGCAGCCAGGGCCGTGACAGGGGGGATTATGGCTACACCTTC
v_call: TRBV7-2; clone_size: .; j_call: TRBJ2-7; d_call: .; cdr3_aa: CASSTRQESYEQYF; cdr3_nt: TGTGCCAGCAGCACCCGACAGGAGTCCTACGAGCAGTACTTC
v_call: TRBV7-6; clone_size: .; j_call: TRBJ1-6; d_call: .; cdr3_aa: CASSLAPGGQGSPLHF; cdr3_nt: TGTGCCAGCAGCTTAGCGCCGGGGGGGCAGGGTTCACCCCTCCACTTT
v_call: TRBV5-4; clone_size: few; j_call: TRBJ1-1; d_call: .; cdr3_aa: CASSKLKGSTEAFF; cdr3_nt: TGTGCCAGCAGCAAACTAAAGGGGAGCACTGAAGCTTTCTTT
v_call: TRBV7-9; clone_size: .; j_call: TRBJ2-1; d_call: TRBD2; cdr3_aa: CASSLQTSGGKEQFF; cdr3_nt: TGTGCCAGCAGCTTACAGACTAGCGGGGGAAAGGAGCAGTTCTTC
v_call: TRBV27; clone_size: .; j_call: TRBJ1-6; d_call: .; cdr3_aa: CASRSNEGSPLHF; cdr3_nt: TGTGCCAGCAGATCGAATGAGGGTTCACCCCTCCACTTT
v_call: TRBV13; clone_size: once; j_call: TRBJ1-1; d_call: .; cdr3_aa: CASSSVRKNTEAFF; cdr3_nt: TGTGCCAGCAGCTCTGTCAGGAAGAACACTGAAGCTTTCTTT
v_call: TRBV5-6; clone_size: few; j_call: TRBJ1-5; d_call: .; cdr3_aa: CASSLRFQPQHF; cdr3_nt: TGTGCCAGCAGCTTGCGGTTTCAGCCCCAGCATTTT
v_call: TRBV2; clone_size: few; j_call: TRBJ1-1; d_call: TRBD1; cdr3_aa: CASSERDRVIAFF; cdr3_nt: TGTGCCAGCAGTGAACGGGACAGGGTTATAGCTTTCTTT
v_call: TRBV4-2; clone_size: .; j_call: TRBJ2-2; d_call: TRBD2; cdr3_aa: CASRQTSAGGNTGELFF; cdr3_nt: TGTGCCAGCAGACAAACGTCCGCGGGGGGAAACACCGGGGAGCTGTTTTTT
v_call: TRBV7-9; clone_size: .; j_call: TRBJ2-1; d_call: TRBD2; cdr3_aa: CASSFFSGGADEQFF; cdr3_nt: TGTGCCAGCAGCTTCTTTAGCGGGGGGGCCGATGAGCAGTTCTTC
v_call: TRBV18; clone_size: .; j_call: TRBJ1-1; d_call: .; cdr3_aa: CASSPPVGEEAFF; cdr3_nt: TGTGCCAGCTCACCACCGGTGGGGGAGGAAGCTTTCTTT
v_call: TRBV6-6; clone_size: .; j_call: TRBJ1-6; d_call: .; cdr3_aa: CASSYRDTSSYNSPLHF; cdr3_nt: TGTGCCAGCAGTTACCGGGACACTAGCTCCTATAATTCACCCCTCCACTTT
v_call: TRBV12-3/TRBV12-4; clone_size: few; j_call: TRBJ1-5; d_call: .; cdr3_aa: CASSFVESPQHF; cdr3_nt: TGTGCCAGCAGTTTTGTGGAATCGCCCCAGCATTTT
v_call: TRBV20-1; clone_size: .; j_call: TRBJ1-4; d_call: TRBD1; cdr3_aa: CSASAGQVSF; cdr3_nt: TGCAGTGCTAGCGCCGGACAGGTGTCTTTT
v_call: TRBV5-1; clone_size: few; j_call: TRBJ1-4; d_call: .; cdr3_aa: CASSLRGGTNEKLFF; cdr3_nt: TGCGCCAGCAGCCTACGGGGGGGAACTAATGAAAAACTGTTTTTT
v_call: TRBV27; clone_size: few; j_call: TRBJ2-3; d_call: .; cdr3_aa: CASSLGGGASTQYF; cdr3_nt: TGTGCCAGCAGTTTAGGTGGAGGGGCCAGTACGCAGTATTTT
v_call: TRBV20-1; clone_size: many; j_call: TRBJ1-1; d_call: .; cdr3_aa: CSAREGWTEAFF; cdr3_nt: TGCAGTGCTAGAGAAGGGTGGACTGAAGCTTTCTTT
v_call: TRBV5-1; clone_size: many; j_call: TRBJ1-1; d_call: .; cdr3_aa: CASSLVPRDASNTEAFF; cdr3_nt: TGCGCCAGCAGCTTGGTTCCACGGGACGCATCGAACACTGAAGCTTTCTTT
v_call: TRBV5-1; clone_size: few; j_call: TRBJ2-5; d_call: .; cdr3_aa: CASSLDNPETQYF; cdr3_nt: TGCGCCAGCAGCTTGGACAACCCAGAGACCCAGTACTTC
v_call: TRBV5-5; clone_size: .; j_call: TRBJ1-6; d_call: .; cdr3_aa: CASSLETGSPLHF; cdr3_nt: TGTGCCAGCAGCTTGGAAACGGGATCACCCCTCCACTTT
v_call: TRBV10-3; clone_size: few; j_call: TRBJ2-1; d_call: .; cdr3_aa: CAISESLADEQFF; cdr3_nt: TGTGCCATCAGTGAGTCGCTAGCTGATGAGCAGTTCTTC
v_call: TRBV11-1; clone_size: few; j_call: TRBJ2-3; d_call: TRBD2; cdr3_aa: CASSSPRGGRYRDTQYF; cdr3_nt: TGTGCCAGCAGCTCACCCCGGGGGGGCCGATATAGAGATACGCAGTATTTT
v_call: TRBV27; clone_size: .; j_call: TRBJ2-3; d_call: .; cdr3_aa: CASRTTSFHTDTQYF; cdr3_nt: TGTGCCAGCAGGACCACTTCATTTCACACAGATACGCAGTATTTT
v_call: TRBV29-1; clone_size: .; j_call: TRBJ1-1; d_call: TRBD1; cdr3_aa: CSVAGGPNTEAFF; cdr3_nt: TGCAGCGTGGCAGGGGGCCCGAACACTGAAGCTTTCTTT
v_call: TRBV4-1; clone_size: .; j_call: TRBJ1-6; d_call: .; cdr3_aa: CASSRLDNGRGNSPLHF; cdr3_nt: TGCGCCAGCAGCCGGCTGGACAATGGGCGCGGTAATTCACCCCTCCACTTT
v_call: TRBV6-5; clone_size: few; j_call: TRBJ2-4; d_call: .; cdr3_aa: CASSYSRASNIQYF; cdr3_nt: TGTGCCAGCAGTTACTCCCGAGCTAGTAACATTCAGTACTTC
v_call: TRBV20-1; clone_size: few; j_call: TRBJ1-2; d_call: TRBD1; cdr3_aa: CSATDRGYYGYTF; cdr3_nt: TGCAGTGCTACGGACAGGGGCTACTATGGCTACACCTTC
v_call: TRBV20-1; clone_size: few; j_call: TRBJ1-1; d_call: .; cdr3_aa: CSAGPAGSNTEAFF; cdr3_nt: TGCAGTGCTGGCCCTGCAGGGAGTAACACTGAAGCTTTCTTT
v_call: TRBV20-1; clone_size: few; j_call: TRBJ2-5; d_call: .; cdr3_aa: CSAPSGTEQETQYF; cdr3_nt: TGCAGTGCTCCCTCTGGGACGGAACAAGAGACCCAGTACTTC
v_call: TRBV5-4; clone_size: .; j_call: TRBJ1-2; d_call: .; cdr3_aa: CASSFGGYGDTF; cdr3_nt: TGTGCCAGCAGCTTTGGGGGATACGGCGACACCTTC
v_call: TRBV5-1; clone_size: .; j_call: TRBJ1-3; d_call: TRBD1; cdr3_aa: CASSPSQGAAIPIYF; cdr3_nt: TGCGCCAGCAGCCCGTCACAGGGGGCCGCGATTCCCATATATTTT
v_call: TRBV6-2/TRBV6-3; clone_size: .; j_call: TRBJ2-7; d_call: .; cdr3_aa: CASTLASEQYF; cdr3_nt: TGTGCCAGCACCCTTGCGAGCGAGCAGTACTTC
v_call: TRBV7-2; clone_size: once; j_call: TRBJ1-2; d_call: .; cdr3_aa: CASSWGGSYGYTF; cdr3_nt: TGTGCCAGCAGCTGGGGAGGGAGCTATGGCTACACCTTC
v_call: TRBV4-2; clone_size: few; j_call: TRBJ1-2; d_call: TRBD1; cdr3_aa: CASSHELRLDRGPPYGYTF; cdr3_nt: TGTGCCAGCAGCCATGAACTAAGACTCGACAGGGGGCCGCCCTATGGCTACACCTTC
v_call: TRBV5-6; clone_size: .; j_call: TRBJ2-3; d_call: .; cdr3_aa: CASRGQSTDTQYF; cdr3_nt: TGTGCCAGCAGGGGCCAGAGCACAGATACGCAGTATTTT
v_call: TRBV12-3/TRBV12-4; clone_size: .; j_call: TRBJ2-3; d_call: TRBD1; cdr3_aa: CASTADRGGDTQYF; cdr3_nt: TGTGCCAGCACCGCGGACAGGGGAGGAGATACGCAGTATTTT
v_call: TRBV9; clone_size: .; j_call: TRBJ1-1; d_call: .; cdr3_aa: CASSAGVVDTEAFF; cdr3_nt: TGTGCCAGCAGCGCAGGGGTCGTGGACACTGAAGCTTTCTTT
v_call: TRBV20-1; clone_size: .; j_call: TRBJ1-1; d_call: .; cdr3_aa: CSALDNTEAFF; cdr3_nt: TGCAGTGCTCTCGACAACACTGAAGCTTTCTTT
v_call: TRBV7-2; clone_size: .; j_call: TRBJ1-2; d_call: TRBD1; cdr3_aa: CASSQEQGANYGYTF; cdr3_nt: TGTGCCAGCAGCCAAGAGCAGGGGGCTAACTATGGCTACACCTTC
v_call: TRBV28; clone_size: many; j_call: TRBJ2-5; d_call: TRBD2; cdr3_aa: CASSLDGRETQYF; cdr3_nt: TGTGCCAGCAGTTTGGACGGGAGGGAGACCCAGTACTTC
v_call: TRBV4-3; clone_size: .; j_call: TRBJ2-1; d_call: .; cdr3_aa: CASSQGFGVSYNEQFF; cdr3_nt: TGCGCCAGCAGCCAAGGGTTCGGGGTGTCCTACAATGAGCAGTTCTTC
v_call: TRBV28; clone_size: .; j_call: TRBJ1-2; d_call: .; cdr3_aa: CAGGGGSSPGYTF; cdr3_nt: TGTGCCGGCGGGGGGGGATCATCTCCTGGCTACACCTTC
v_call: TRBV12-3/TRBV12-4; clone_size: few; j_call: TRBJ2-7; d_call: .; cdr3_aa: CASSLGDGPYEQYF; cdr3_nt: TGTGCCAGCAGTCTGGGGGACGGTCCCTACGAGCAGTACTTC
v_call: TRBV21-1; clone_size: .; j_call: TRBJ2-3; d_call: .; cdr3_aa: CASSKVRRGTDTQYF; cdr3_nt: TGTGCCAGCAGCAAAGTTCGGCGGGGCACAGATACGCAGTATTTT
v_call: TRBV4-2; clone_size: few; j_call: TRBJ2-7; d_call: .; cdr3_aa: CASSQDDGYEQYF; cdr3_nt: TGTGCCAGCAGCCAAGATGACGGCTACGAGCAGTACTTC
v_call: TRBV5-1; clone_size: .; j_call: TRBJ2-2; d_call: TRBD2; cdr3_aa: CASSPEGLAAYTGELFF; cdr3_nt: TGCGCCAGCAGCCCCGAGGGGCTAGCGGCCTACACCGGGGAGCTGTTTTTT
v_call: TRBV3-1; clone_size: few; j_call: TRBJ2-5; d_call: .; cdr3_aa: CASSRWGEAQYF; cdr3_nt: TGTGCCAGCAGCCGTTGGGGCGAGGCCCAGTACTTC